This T cell receptor beta chain was captured in a study of blood T cell repertoires in COVID-19. This CDR3 comprises 16 residues. Germline trimming cut 4 bases from V and 2 bases from J; bases unmatched to any gene: 4. Germline V gene sequence: CDR1 SGHRS, CDR2 YFSETQ. Libraries were prepared by immunoSEQ multiplex PCR; TCRdb keeps only in-frame clonotypes and omits some of them. In the table there are about 230,000 clones, around four fifths of which are singletons. The sequence came from a woman in her 70s with active or convalescent COVID-19. The chain carries TRBV5-1 and TRBJ2-5, with 14 positions matching TRBD2. Sequencing was carried out using peripheral blood. CDR3 coding DNA: TGCGCCAGCAGCGGGACTAGCGGGAGAAGTCAAGAGACCCAGTACTTC. This translates into CASSGTSGRSQETQYF.